Below, one T cell receptor (beta chain) is given with its context. Responders (roughly 200,000, CFSE-labeled) met roughly 200,000 stimulators that were irradiated and violet-dye-labeled. Sequencing was performed with immunoSEQ multiplex PCR; in TCRdb, only in-frame clones are kept and a portion is missing. The table has roughly 9,700 clones, 36% seen once. The data stem from a study of graft-versus-host responses after intestinal transplantation. The length of the CDR3 is 15 residues. Germline loops: CDR1 MNHEY, CDR2 SMNVEV (reference sequence). J gave up 1 base and V 5 bases, and 5 bases lay outside the gene matches.

This chain links TRBV27 with TRBJ2-1; 7 bases align to TRBD1. The sequence came from a human patient who received an intestinal transplant. The source was alloreactive CD8+ T cells from a mixed lymphocyte reaction culture, collected before intestinal transplant. Regarding subset: CFSE-low proliferating T cells sorted from roughly 6-day pre-transplant mixed lymphocyte reaction (GvH or HvG direction). DNA for the CDR3: TGTGCCAGCAGTACCGGGACAGTGTCCTACAATGAGCAGTTCTTC. It is translated as CASSTGTVSYNEQFF.